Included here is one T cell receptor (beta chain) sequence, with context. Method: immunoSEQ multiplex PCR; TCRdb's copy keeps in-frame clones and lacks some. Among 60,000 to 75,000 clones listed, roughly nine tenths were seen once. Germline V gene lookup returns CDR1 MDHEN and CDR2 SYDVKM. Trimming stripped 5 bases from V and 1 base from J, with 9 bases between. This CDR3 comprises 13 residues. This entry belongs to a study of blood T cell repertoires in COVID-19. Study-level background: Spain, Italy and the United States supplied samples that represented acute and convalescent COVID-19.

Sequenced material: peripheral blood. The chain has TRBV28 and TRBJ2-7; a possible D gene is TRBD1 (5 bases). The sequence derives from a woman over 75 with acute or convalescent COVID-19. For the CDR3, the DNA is TGTGCCAGCAGTCGACAGAATTCCTACGAGCAGTACTTC. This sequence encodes CASSRQNSYEQYF.